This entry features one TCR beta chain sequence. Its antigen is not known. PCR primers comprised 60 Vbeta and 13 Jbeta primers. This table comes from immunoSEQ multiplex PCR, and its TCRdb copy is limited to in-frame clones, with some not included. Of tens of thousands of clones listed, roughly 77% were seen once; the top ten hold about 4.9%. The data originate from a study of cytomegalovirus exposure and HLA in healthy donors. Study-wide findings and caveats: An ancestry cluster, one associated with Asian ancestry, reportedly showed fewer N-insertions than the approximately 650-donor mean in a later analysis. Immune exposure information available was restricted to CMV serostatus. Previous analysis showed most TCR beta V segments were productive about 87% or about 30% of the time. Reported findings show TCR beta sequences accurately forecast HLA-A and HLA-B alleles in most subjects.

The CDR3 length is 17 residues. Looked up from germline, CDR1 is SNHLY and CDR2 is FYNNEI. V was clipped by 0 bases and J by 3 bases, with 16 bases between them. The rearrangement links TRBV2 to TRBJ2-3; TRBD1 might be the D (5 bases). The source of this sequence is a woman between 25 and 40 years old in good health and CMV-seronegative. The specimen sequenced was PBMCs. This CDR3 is CASSEAIPPGRTDTQYF. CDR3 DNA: TGTGCCAGCAGTGAAGCGATTCCCCCAGGGCGTACAGATACGCAGTATTTT.